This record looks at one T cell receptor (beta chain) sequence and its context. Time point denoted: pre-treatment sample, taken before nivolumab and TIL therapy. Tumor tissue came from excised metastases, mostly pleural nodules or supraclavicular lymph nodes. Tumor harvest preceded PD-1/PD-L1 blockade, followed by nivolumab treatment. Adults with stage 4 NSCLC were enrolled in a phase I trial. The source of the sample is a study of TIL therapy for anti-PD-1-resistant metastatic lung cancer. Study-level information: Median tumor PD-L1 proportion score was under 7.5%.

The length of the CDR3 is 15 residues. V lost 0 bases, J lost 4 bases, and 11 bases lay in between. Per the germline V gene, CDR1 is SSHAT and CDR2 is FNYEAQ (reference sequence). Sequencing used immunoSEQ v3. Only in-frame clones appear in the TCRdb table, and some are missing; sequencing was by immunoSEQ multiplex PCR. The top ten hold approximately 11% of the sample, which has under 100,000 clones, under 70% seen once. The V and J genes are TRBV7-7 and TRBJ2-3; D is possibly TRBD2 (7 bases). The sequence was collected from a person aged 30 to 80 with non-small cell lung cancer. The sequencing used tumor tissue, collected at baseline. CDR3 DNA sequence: TGTGCCAGCAGCTTAGCGGGGGGGCCAGCAGATACGCAGTATTTT. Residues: CASSLAGGPADTQYF.